This passage covers 26 T cell receptor beta chains from one sample sequenced in a study of early T cells in non-severe SARS-CoV-2 infection. TCRdb recomputed calls from the 5' RACE reads with MiXCR, one row per CDR3 protein. Of 40,000 to 65,000 distinct CDR3 sequences listed, around 7.5% are singletons. Sequencing used whole blood. The receptors originated from an adult who was a healthcare worker with PCR-confirmed SARS-CoV-2 infection or an uninfected control (not recorded which).

At least ten counts were recorded for this clonotype. The chain recombines TRBV3-1 with TRBJ2-3, with 8 nucleotides matching TRBD2. The CDR3 loop spans 15 amino acids. In germline, CDR1 is LGHDT, CDR2 YNNKEL (reference sequence). The V segment lost 2 bases and the J segment 7 bases; nucleotides outside the gene matches: 8. CDR3 sequence (DNA): TGTGCCAGCAGCCAAAGCAAGCGGGGGTTATATACGCAGTATTTT. This gives the protein CASSQSKRGLYTQYF.

This clonotype came up many times. The chain combines TRBV24-1 with TRBJ2-3; TRBD2 might be the D (6 bases). Trimming cost V 4 bases and J 3 bases, with 16 bases left between them. The CDR3 is 16 residues long. Germline assignment: CDR1 KGHDR and CDR2 SFDVKD. The CDR3 DNA is TGTGCCACCAGTGACCCACTTGAAGCGGGTACAGATACGCAGTATTTT. Its protein product is CATSDPLEAGTDTQYF.

The chain links TRBV7-9 to TRBJ2-5; possibly TRBD1 for D (5 bases). The V gene lost 5 bases and the J gene lost 7 bases, with 17 bases spanning the gap. The CDR3 spans 14 residues. Germline CDR1 is SEHNR and CDR2 is FQNEAQ (reference sequence). CDR3 sequence (DNA): TGTGCCAGCAGCACCTGGACAAAGATAGGGACCCAGTACTTC. Translation: CASSTWTKIGTQYF.

This clonotype was observed many times. V gene TRBV4-3 combines with J gene TRBJ2-2, with D perhaps matching TRBD1 (6 bases). Trimming pared 1 base from V and 5 bases from J, leaving 11 bases between. The CDR3 spans 15 residues. In germline, CDR1 is LGHNA, CDR2 YSLEER. The CDR3 reads CASSQVRQGTGELFF. CDR3 nucleotide sequence: TGCGCCAGCAGCCAAGTCCGGCAGGGGACCGGGGAGCTGTTTTTT.

This clonotype was seen only a few times. The V and J genes are TRBV4-3 and TRBJ2-4; 9 nucleotides line up with TRBD2. CDR1 is LGHNA and CDR2 is YSLEER in the germline V gene. V dropped 1 base and J dropped 6; count of bases not matched to a gene: 7. The CDR3 consists of 16 residues. The CDR3 sequence is CASSQGAGGPGNIQYF. The CDR3 DNA reads as TGCGCCAGCAGCCAAGGGGCGGGAGGGCCTGGAAACATTCAGTACTTC.

V gene TRBV27 combines with J gene TRBJ2-5; D unresolved. V lost 10 bases to trimming and J lost 5 bases, with 14 bases between them. CDR3 length: 12 amino acids. Germline lookup yields CDR1 MNHEY and CDR2 SMNVEV (reference sequence). The DNA of the CDR3 is TGTGCCACCACAGACCTAAGCGAGACCCAGTACTTC. It is translated as CATTDLSETQYF.

The chain couples TRBV11-2 to TRBJ2-7; D is unclear. The ends were cut back, 0 bases at V and 1 base at J, with 10 bases in the middle. This CDR3 is 15 amino acids long. Germline CDR1 SGHAT, CDR2 FQNNGV. CDR3 residues: CASSLDLGRSYEQYF. The CDR3 region has the DNA TGTGCCAGCAGCTTAGATCTGGGCAGATCCTACGAGCAGTACTTC.

There are a few counts of this clonotype. One junction end disagrees with the germline gene, perhaps due to a read error. This rearrangement joins TRBV7-7 to TRBJ2-7; TRBD2 is a possible D gene (5 bases). CDR3 length equals 14 residues. CDR1 and CDR2 from the germline V gene are SSHAT and FNYEAQ (reference sequence). This CDR3 is CASSLEGSSGEQYF. The CDR3 nucleotides are TGTGCTAGCAGCTTAGAGGGTTCCTCGGGGGAGCAGTACTTC.

This clonotype was observed many times. This rearrangement joins TRBV28 to TRBJ1-5; D unresolved. Germline assignment: CDR1 MDHEN and CDR2 SYDVKM. This CDR3 spans 11 amino acids. V was trimmed by 5 bases and J by 2 bases, leaving 1 base between them. CDR3 amino acids: CASSGNQPQHF. The CDR3 DNA sequence: TGTGCCAGCAGTGGCAATCAGCCCCAGCATTTT.

The chain employs TRBV7-3 and TRBJ1-1; D unclear. From germline, CDR1 is SGHTA and CDR2 FQGTGA. The V gene lost 1 base and the J gene lost 1 base, with 4 bases spanning the gap. This CDR3 has 13 residues. DNA of the CDR3: TGTGCCAGCAGCTTAATGGGGAACACTGAAGCTTTCTTT. Protein: CASSLMGNTEAFF.

This clonotype was recorded at least ten times. The chain joins TRBV18 to TRBJ2-5; D not resolved. CDR1 and CDR2 (germline): KGHSH, LQKENI. V was pared by 4 bases and J by 4 bases, with 19 bases between. This CDR3 has 16 residues. CDR3 residues: CASSLRSEAGRETQYF. The CDR3 bases are TGTGCCAGCTCACTCCGATCGGAAGCAGGAAGAGAGACCCAGTACTTC.

Only a few counts were recorded for this clonotype. This rearrangement joins TRBV7-3 to TRBJ2-7; D unclear. Trimming cost V 2 bases and J 9 bases, with 17 bases left between them. The CDR3 has 14 amino acids. Germline V lookup: CDR1 SGHTA, CDR2 FQGTGA. The CDR3: CASSLDQLTTTQYF. The CDR3 nucleotides read TGTGCCAGCAGCTTAGACCAGTTAACTACGACGCAGTACTTC.

This clonotype was detected many times. The rearrangement joins TRBV6-5 to TRBJ1-1; D is undetermined. V was pared by 0 bases and J by 8 bases, with 7 bases between. CDR3 length: 12 residues. CDR1 MNHEY and CDR2 SVGAGI come from the germline V gene. The CDR3 sequence is CASSYSGQEAFF. The CDR3 coding sequence is TGTGCCAGCAGTTACTCTGGCCAAGAAGCTTTCTTT.

The rearrangement uses TRBV28 and TRBJ1-2; D not certain. Germline CDR1 MDHEN, CDR2 SYDVKM. The CDR3 has 15 amino acids. V gave up 4 bases and J gave up 0 bases, with 12 bases separating them. DNA of the CDR3: TGTGCCAGCAGTTCAATAGGACGGGCTAACTATGGCTACACCTTC. It encodes CASSSIGRANYGYTF.

The V call is TRBV27, the J call TRBJ2-3; 7 nucleotides agree with TRBD2. Trimming removed 0 bases from V and 2 bases from J; junction bases left unmatched: 8. The CDR3 is 17 residues long. Germline CDR1 and CDR2: MNHEY and SMNVEV (reference sequence). The CDR3 reads CASSLSMTSRYTDTQYF. The CDR3 nucleotides read TGTGCCAGCAGTTTATCGATGACTAGCAGATACACAGATACGCAGTATTTT.

V is TRBV5-1 and J is TRBJ1-6; the D gene is possibly TRBD1 (5 bases). The V gene lost 1 base and the J gene lost 7 bases, with 12 bases spanning the gap. Germline V CDR1 and CDR2: SGHRS, YFSETQ. This CDR3 region has 15 residues. The CDR3 DNA reads TGCGCCAGCAGCTTGTCGGGAACAGGCAATTCACCCCTCCACTTT. Amino acid sequence: CASSLSGTGNSPLHF.

With regard to this clonotype: A much larger clone lies a single base off, so this may be a read error. The CDR3 sequence: CASSVNQGIIDTQYF. The CDR3 nucleotides are TGTGCCAGCAGCGTTAACCAGGGCATCATAGATACGCAGTATTTT. This rearrangement joins TRBV5-5 to TRBJ2-3; a possible D gene is TRBD1 (5 bases). Germline V gene sequence: CDR1 SGHKS, CDR2 YYEKEE (reference sequence). The CDR3 spans 15 residues. The ends were cut back, 4 bases at V and 5 bases at J, with 17 bases in the middle.

The chain combines TRBV19 with TRBJ2-7; D not certain. The germline gives CDR1 LNHDA, CDR2 SQIVND (reference sequence). The CDR3 is 14 residues long. Trimming pared 1 base from V and 6 bases from J, leaving 13 bases between. The chain's CDR3 is CASSIGALSSEQYF. The CDR3 bases are TGTGCCAGTAGTATAGGCGCACTCAGTAGCGAGCAGTACTTC.

Details on this clonotype: A much larger clone differs by one base, so this may be a read error. The CDR3 reads CVSSLRQNTGELFF. The CDR3 DNA sequence: TGTGTCAGCAGCTTGAGACAGAACACCGGGGAGCTGTTTTTT. The chain employs TRBV5-6 and TRBJ2-2, with no clear D. The CDR3 sequence is 14 residues long. Germline values: CDR1 SGHDT, CDR2 YYEEEE.

Worth noting for this clonotype: Relative to the germline gene, one junction end is altered; a read error may explain this. The chain is built from TRBV28 and TRBJ2-1, with D tentatively TRBD1 (6 bases). Per the germline V gene, CDR1 is MDHEN and CDR2 is SYDVKM. The CDR3 has 12 amino acids. As DNA, the CDR3 is TGTACTGTACAGGGTTCCTGCAATGAGCAGTTCTTC. This encodes CTVQGSCNEQFF.

There are a few counts of this clonotype. The chain links TRBV18 to TRBJ2-1; D is unclear. The CDR3 totals 13 residues. Trimming pared 2 bases from V and 4 bases from J, leaving 6 bases between. Looked up from germline, CDR1 is KGHSH and CDR2 is LQKENI. The CDR3 is CASSPSYYNEQFF. In DNA, the CDR3 is TGTGCCAGCTCACCATCCTATTACAATGAGCAGTTCTTC.

The chain combines TRBV25-1 with TRBJ2-2; 9 nucleotides match TRBD1. This CDR3 spans 17 amino acids. The V and J ends lost 2 bases and 5 bases, in that order; junction bases with no gene match: 9. The germline V gene encodes CDR1 MGHDK and CDR2 SYGVNS. The CDR3 region has the DNA TGTGCCAGCAGTGAAATAGGGACAGGGAGTGGAACCGGGGAGCTGTTTTTT. Translation gives CASSEIGTGSGTGELFF.

V usage is TRBV6-5 and J usage is TRBJ1-5; D call uncertain. This CDR3 is built from 11 residues. V dropped 5 bases and J dropped 9 bases, with 8 bases sitting between them. The V gene's germline CDR1 is MNHEY and CDR2 SVGAGI. CDR3 nucleotide sequence: TGTGCCAGCAGTCGATGGGGGCCCCAGCATTTT. It codes for CASSRWGPQHF.

The table lists this clonotype with many counts. The rearrangement joins TRBV7-6 to TRBJ2-5; D may be TRBD2 (5 bases). This CDR3 contains 13 residues. Germline CDR1 is SGHVS and CDR2 is FNYEAQ. Trimming removed 1 base from V and 6 bases from J, with 9 bases in between. For the CDR3, the DNA is TGTGCCAGCAGCTTAGGTGGACTCCAGACCCAGTACTTC. Protein: CASSLGGLQTQYF.

In this sample, this clonotype turned up a few times. The V call is TRBV7-3, the J call TRBJ2-2; D is unresolved. The germline gives CDR1 SGHTA, CDR2 FQGTGA. The V end was cut by 5 bases, the J end by 5 bases, with 15 bases between. The CDR3 is 15 amino acids. The CDR3 DNA reads TGTGCCAGCAGCCCACACATCGACGGGACCGGGGAGCTGTTTTTT. Protein sequence: CASSPHIDGTGELFF.

The rearrangement uses TRBV11-1 and TRBJ1-1, with TRBD1 as a possible D gene (5 bases). Trimming left V 4 bases short and J 11 bases short, with 20 bases between. The CDR3 length is 14 residues. Germline V gene lookup returns CDR1 SGHAT and CDR2 FQDESV (reference sequence). The DNA for the CDR3 is TGTGCCAGCAGCTCTACCGGGACCGCACTTTATGCTTTCTTT. It is translated as CASSSTGTALYAFF. The whole variable domain, filled in from reference TRBV11-1 and TRBJ1-1, reads EAEVAQSPRYKITEKSQAVAFWCDPISGHATLYWYRQILGQGPELLVQFQDESVVDDSQLPKDRFSAERLKGVDSTLKIQPAELGDSAMYLCASSSTGTALYAFFGQGTRLTVV.